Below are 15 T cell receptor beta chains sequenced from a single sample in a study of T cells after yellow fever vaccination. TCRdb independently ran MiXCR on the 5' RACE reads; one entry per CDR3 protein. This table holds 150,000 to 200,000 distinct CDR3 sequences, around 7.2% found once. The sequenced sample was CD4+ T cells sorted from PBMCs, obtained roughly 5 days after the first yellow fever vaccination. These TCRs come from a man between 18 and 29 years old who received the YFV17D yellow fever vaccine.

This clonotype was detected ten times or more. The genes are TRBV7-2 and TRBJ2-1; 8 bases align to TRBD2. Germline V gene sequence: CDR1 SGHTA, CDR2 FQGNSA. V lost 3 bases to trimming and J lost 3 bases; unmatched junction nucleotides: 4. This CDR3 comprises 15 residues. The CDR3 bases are TGTGCCAGCAGCTTCCGGACTAGCAGCTACAATGAGCAGTTCTTC. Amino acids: CASSFRTSSYNEQFF.

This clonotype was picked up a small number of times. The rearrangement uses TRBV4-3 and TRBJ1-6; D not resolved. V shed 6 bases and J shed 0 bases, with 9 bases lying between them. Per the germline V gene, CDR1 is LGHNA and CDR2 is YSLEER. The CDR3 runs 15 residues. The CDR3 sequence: CASRRGSSYNSPLHF. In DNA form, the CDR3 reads TGCGCCAGCAGACGGGGAAGCTCCTATAATTCACCCCTCCACTTT.

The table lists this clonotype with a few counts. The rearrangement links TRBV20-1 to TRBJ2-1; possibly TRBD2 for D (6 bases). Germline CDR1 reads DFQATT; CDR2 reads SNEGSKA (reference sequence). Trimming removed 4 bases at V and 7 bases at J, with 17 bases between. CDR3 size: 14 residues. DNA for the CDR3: TGCAGTGCTAACCCTCTAAAGGCGGGGAATGAGCAGTTCTTC. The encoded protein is CSANPLKAGNEQFF.

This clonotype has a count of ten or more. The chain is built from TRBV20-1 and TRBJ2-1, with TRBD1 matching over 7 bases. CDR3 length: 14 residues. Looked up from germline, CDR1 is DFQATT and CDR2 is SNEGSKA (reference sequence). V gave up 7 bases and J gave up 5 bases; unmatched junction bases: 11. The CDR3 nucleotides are TGCAGTGTCCAGGGACAGTCCACCGACAATGAGCAGTTCTTC. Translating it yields CSVQGQSTDNEQFF.

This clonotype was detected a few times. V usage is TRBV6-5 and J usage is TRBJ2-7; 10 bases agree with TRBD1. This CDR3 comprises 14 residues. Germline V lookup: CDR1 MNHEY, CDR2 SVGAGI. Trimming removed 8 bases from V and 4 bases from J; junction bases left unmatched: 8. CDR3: CASHLDRGLYEQYF. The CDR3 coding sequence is TGTGCCAGCCACCTCGACAGGGGGCTGTACGAGCAGTACTTC.

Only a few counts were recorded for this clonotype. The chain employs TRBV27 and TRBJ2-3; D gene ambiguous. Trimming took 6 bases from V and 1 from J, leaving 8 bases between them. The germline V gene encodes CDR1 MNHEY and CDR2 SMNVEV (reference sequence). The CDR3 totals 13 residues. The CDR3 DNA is TGTGCCAGCAGGGTCCCCCGCACAGATACGCAGTATTTT. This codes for CASRVPRTDTQYF.

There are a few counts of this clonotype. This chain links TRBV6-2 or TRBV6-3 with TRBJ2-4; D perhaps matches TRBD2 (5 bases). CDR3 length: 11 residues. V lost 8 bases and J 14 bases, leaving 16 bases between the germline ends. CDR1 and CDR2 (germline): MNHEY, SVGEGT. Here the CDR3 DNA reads TGTGCCAGCTCCGAGGGTGACCCCAAGTACTTC. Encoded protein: CASSEGDPKYF.

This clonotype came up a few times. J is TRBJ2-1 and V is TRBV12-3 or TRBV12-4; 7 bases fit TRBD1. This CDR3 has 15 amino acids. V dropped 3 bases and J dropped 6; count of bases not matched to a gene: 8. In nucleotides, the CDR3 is TGTGCCAGCAGTTTCGGACAGGTTAGACGCAATGAGCAGTTCTTC. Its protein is CASSFGQVRRNEQFF.

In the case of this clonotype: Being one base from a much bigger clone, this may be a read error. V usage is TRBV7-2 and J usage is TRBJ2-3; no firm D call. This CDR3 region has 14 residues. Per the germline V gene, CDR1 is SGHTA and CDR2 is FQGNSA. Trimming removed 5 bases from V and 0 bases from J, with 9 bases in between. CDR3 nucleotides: TGTGCCAGCAGCCAGCTGGACAGCACAGATACGCAGTATTTT. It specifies CASSQLDSTDTQYF.

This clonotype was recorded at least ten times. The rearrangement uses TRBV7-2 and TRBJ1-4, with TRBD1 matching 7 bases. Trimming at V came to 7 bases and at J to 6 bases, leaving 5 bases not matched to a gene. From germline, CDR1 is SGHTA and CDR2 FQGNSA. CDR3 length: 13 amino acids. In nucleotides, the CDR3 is TGTGCCAGCAAAAAGGGGGCCTATGAAAAACTGTTTTTT. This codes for CASKKGAYEKLFF.

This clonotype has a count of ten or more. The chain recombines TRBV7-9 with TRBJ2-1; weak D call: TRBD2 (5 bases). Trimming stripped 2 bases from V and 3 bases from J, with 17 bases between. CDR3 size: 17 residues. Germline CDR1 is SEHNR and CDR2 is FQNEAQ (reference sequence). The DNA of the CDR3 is TGTGCCAGCAGCTTATGGTCCCGGTCGGGGATCTACAATGAGCAGTTCTTC. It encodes CASSLWSRSGIYNEQFF. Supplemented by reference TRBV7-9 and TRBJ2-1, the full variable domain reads DTGVSQNPRHKITKRGQNVTFRCDPISEHNRLYWYRQTLGQGPEFLTYFQNEAQLEKSRLLSDRFSAERPKGSFSTLEIQRTEQGDSAMYLCASSLWSRSGIYNEQFFGPGTRLTVL.

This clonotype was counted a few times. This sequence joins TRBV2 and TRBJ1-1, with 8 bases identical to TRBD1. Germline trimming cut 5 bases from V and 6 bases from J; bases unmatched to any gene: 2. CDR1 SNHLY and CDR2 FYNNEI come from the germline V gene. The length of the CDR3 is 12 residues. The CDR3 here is CASSSDRAEAFF. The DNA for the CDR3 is TGTGCCAGCAGTTCGGACAGGGCTGAAGCTTTCTTT.

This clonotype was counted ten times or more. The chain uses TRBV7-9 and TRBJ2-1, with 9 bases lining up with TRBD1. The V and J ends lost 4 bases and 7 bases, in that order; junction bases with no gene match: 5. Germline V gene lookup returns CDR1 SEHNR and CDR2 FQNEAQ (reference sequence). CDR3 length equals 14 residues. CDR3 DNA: TGTGCCAGCAGCTATGGGGGACAGGGTAATGAGCAGTTCTTC. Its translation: CASSYGGQGNEQFF.

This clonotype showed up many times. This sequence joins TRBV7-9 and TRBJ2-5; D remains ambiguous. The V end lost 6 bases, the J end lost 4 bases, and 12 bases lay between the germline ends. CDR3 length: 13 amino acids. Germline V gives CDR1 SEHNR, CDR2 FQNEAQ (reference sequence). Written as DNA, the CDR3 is TGTGCCAGCAGTCTCTGGGGTGGAGAGACCCAGTACTTC. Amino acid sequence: CASSLWGGETQYF.

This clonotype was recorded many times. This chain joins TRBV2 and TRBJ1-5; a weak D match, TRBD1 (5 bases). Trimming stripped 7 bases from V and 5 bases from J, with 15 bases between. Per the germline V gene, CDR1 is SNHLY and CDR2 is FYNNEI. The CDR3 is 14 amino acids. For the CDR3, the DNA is TGTGCCAGCACCGTGGGGACGGAGGATCAGCCCCAGCATTTT. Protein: CASTVGTEDQPQHF.